The 5 T cell receptor beta chains in this list originate from one sample, sequenced in a study of blood T cell repertoires in COVID-19. Assay used: immunoSEQ multiplex PCR; TCRdb lists only in-frame clones, some missing. Counted here are approximately 210,000 clones, 75% to 90% occurring once; the ten biggest clones make up about 5%. Sequencing was performed on peripheral blood. Every receptor here comes from a human donor in a cohort sampled during active COVID-19.

In this sample, this clone turned up a few times. The gene calls are TRBV25-1 and TRBJ1-1, with 9 bases fitting TRBD1. Germline V gives CDR1 MGHDK, CDR2 SYGVNS. The trim removed 7 bases at V and 3 bases at J, leaving 9 bases unmatched. The CDR3 covers 15 residues. The DNA of the CDR3 is TGTGCCAGCACCTCCGGACAGGGGCGCTACACTGAAGCTTTCTTT. This gives the protein CASTSGQGRYTEAFF.

CDR3 amino acids: CASSLGVRQLIYGYTF. The CDR3 bases are TGTGCCAGCAGCTTGGGGGTTAGACAGCTCATCTATGGCTACACCTTC. The V call is TRBV5-6, the J call TRBJ1-2; possibly TRBD1 for D (5 bases). Germline loops: CDR1 SGHDT, CDR2 YYEEEE. V was trimmed by 0 bases and J by 4 bases, leaving 16 bases between them. CDR3 length: 16 residues.

This chain uses TRBV10-3 with TRBJ2-4; 12 nucleotides agree with TRBD2. Germline trimming cut 6 bases from V and 5 bases from J; bases unmatched to any gene: 26. The CDR3 length is 22 residues. Germline lookup yields CDR1 ENHRY and CDR2 SYGVKD. CDR3 amino acids: CAISLRAPGRVASGRAENIQYF. CDR3 DNA: TGTGCCATCAGCCTCCGGGCCCCAGGGAGGGTGGCTAGCGGGAGGGCCGAAAACATTCAGTACTTC.

The chain recombines TRBV20-1 with TRBJ2-7, with D maybe TRBD2 (5 bases). The V end was cut by 5 bases, the J end by 3 bases, with 5 bases between. The CDR3 consists of 10 residues. From germline, CDR1 is DFQATT and CDR2 SNEGSKA (reference sequence). The CDR3 DNA reads as TGCAGTGCTGCGGGCTACGAGCAGTACTTC. It is translated as CSAAGYEQYF.

This clone was counted once. The gene calls are TRBV30 and TRBJ2-3; 7 bases line up with TRBD2. Germline V lookup: CDR1 GTSNPN, CDR2 SVGIG (reference sequence). There are 13 residues in the CDR3. The junction had 4 bases not matched to a gene; V was cut back by 4 bases and J by 3 bases. For the CDR3, the DNA is TGTGCCTGGAACCCAGCGGGAACAGATACGCAGTATTTT. This gives the protein CAWNPAGTDTQYF.